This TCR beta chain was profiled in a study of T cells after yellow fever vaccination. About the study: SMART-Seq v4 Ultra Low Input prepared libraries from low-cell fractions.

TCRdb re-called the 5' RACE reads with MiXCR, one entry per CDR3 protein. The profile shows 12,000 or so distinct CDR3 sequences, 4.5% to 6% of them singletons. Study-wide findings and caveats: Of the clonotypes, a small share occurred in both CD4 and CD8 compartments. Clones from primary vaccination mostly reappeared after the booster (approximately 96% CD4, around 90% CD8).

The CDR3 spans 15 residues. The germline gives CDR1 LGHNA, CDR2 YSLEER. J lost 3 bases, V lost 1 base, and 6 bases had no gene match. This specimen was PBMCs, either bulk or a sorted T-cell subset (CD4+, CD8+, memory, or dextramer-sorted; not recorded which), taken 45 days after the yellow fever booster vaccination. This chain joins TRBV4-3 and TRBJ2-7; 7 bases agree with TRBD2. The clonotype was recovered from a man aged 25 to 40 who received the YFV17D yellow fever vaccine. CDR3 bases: TGCGCCAGCAGCCAAGGGGAGGGACCCCTCTACGAGCAGTACTTC. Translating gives CASSQGEGPLYEQYF.